What follows describes a single T cell receptor (beta chain). The CDR3 is made up of 16 amino acids. Germline loops: CDR1 SGHRS, CDR2 YFSETQ. Trimming removed 4 bases at V and 2 bases at J, with 16 bases between. Repertoires were generated with immunoSEQ multiplex PCR, while TCRdb's copy carries only in-frame clones and drops some. The sample holds 70,000 to 100,000 clones, 90% to 95% seen once. This sample stems from a study of control samples from healthy donors and cancer patients. The TCR sequence derives from a man aged 50 to 60 in good health. Input material: blood. V usage is TRBV5-1 and J usage is TRBJ1-5; D remains ambiguous. The CDR3 reads CASSPNPSVGNQPQHF. As DNA, the CDR3 is TGCGCCAGCAGCCCCAACCCCTCAGTAGGCAATCAGCCCCAGCATTTT.